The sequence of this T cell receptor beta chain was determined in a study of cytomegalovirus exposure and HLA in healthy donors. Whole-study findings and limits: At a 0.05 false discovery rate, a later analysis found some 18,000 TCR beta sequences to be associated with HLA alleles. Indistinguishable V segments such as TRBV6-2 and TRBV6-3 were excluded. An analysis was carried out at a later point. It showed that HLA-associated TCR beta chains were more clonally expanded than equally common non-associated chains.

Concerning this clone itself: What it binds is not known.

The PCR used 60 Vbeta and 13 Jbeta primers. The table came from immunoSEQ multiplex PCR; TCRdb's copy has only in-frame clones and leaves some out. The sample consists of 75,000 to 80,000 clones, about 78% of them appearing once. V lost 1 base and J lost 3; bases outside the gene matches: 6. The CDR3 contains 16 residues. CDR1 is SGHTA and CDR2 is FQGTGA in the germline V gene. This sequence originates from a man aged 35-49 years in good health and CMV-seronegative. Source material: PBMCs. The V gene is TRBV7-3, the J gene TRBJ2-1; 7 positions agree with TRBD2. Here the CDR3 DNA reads TGTGCCAGCAGCTTAAGGGCGGGAGTTGGCTACAATGAGCAGTTCTTC. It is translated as CASSLRAGVGYNEQFF.